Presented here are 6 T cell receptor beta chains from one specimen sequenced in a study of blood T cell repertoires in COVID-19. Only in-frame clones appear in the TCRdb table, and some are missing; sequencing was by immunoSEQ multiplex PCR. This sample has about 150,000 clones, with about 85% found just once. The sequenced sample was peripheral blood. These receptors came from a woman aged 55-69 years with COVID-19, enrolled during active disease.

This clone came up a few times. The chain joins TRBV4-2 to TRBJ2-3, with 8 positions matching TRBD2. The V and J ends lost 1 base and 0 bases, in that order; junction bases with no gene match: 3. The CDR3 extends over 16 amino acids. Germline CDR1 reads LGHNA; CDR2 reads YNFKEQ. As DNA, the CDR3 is TGTGCCAGCAGCCAAGGCCCTAGCGGGAGCACAGATACGCAGTATTTT. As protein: CASSQGPSGSTDTQYF.

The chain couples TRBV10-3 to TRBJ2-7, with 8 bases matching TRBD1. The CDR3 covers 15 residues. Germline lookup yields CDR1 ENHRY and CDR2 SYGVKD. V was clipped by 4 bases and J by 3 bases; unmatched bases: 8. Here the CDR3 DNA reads TGTGCCATCAGTGGATCCGGGACAGGCTTCTACGAGCAGTACGTC. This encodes CAISGSGTGFYEQYV.

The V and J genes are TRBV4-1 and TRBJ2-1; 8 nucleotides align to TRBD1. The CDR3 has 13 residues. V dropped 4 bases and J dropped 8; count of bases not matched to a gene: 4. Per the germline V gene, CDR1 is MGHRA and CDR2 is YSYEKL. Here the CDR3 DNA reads TGCGCCAGCAGCCCCGGACAGGGAGATGAGCAGTTCTTC. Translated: CASSPGQGDEQFF.

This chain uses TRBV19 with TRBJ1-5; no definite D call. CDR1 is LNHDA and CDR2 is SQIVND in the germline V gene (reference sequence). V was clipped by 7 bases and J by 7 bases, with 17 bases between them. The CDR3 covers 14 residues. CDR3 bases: TGTGCCAGTACCGGAAGGAGGGTAGAGCAGCCCCAGCATTTT. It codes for CASTGRRVEQPQHF.

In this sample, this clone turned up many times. CDR3 DNA sequence: TGCGCCAGCAGCCTAGACCCTGGGGCCACTGAAGCTTTCTTT. Protein product: CASSLDPGATEAFF. V and J are TRBV5-1 and TRBJ1-1, with a weak D call TRBD1 (5 bases). The CDR3 has 14 residues. The germline V gene has CDR1 SGHRS and CDR2 YFSETQ. Trimming shortened V by 4 bases and J by 4 bases, and 14 bases separated the two germline ends.

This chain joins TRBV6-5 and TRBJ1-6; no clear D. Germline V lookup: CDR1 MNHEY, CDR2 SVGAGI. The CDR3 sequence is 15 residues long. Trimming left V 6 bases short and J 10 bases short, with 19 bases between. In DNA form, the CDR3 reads TGTGCCAGCAGACCGGATAACATCGGAGGGTCACCCCTCCACTTT. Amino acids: CASRPDNIGGSPLHF.